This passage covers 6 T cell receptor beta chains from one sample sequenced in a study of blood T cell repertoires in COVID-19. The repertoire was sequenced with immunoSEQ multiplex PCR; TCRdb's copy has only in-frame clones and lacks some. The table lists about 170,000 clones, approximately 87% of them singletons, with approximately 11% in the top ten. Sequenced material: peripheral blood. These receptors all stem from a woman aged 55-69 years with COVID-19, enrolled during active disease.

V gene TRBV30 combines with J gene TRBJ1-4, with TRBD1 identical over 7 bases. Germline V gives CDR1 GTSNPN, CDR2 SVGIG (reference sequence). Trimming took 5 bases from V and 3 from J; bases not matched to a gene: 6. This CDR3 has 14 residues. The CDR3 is CAWGDGTANEKLFF. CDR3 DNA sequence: TGTGCCTGGGGAGACGGGACAGCTAATGAAAAACTGTTTTTT.

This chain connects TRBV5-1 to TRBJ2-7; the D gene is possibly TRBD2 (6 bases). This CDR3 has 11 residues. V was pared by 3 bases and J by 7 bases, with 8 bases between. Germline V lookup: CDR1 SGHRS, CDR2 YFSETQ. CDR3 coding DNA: TGCGCCAGCAGCTGGAGGGGTGAGCAGTACTTC. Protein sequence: CASSWRGEQYF.

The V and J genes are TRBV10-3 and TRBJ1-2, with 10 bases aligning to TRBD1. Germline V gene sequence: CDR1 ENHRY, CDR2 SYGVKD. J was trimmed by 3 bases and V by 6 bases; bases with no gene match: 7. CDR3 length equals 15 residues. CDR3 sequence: CAISGDRGFDYGYTF. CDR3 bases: TGTGCCATCAGCGGGGACAGGGGTTTCGACTATGGCTACACCTTC.

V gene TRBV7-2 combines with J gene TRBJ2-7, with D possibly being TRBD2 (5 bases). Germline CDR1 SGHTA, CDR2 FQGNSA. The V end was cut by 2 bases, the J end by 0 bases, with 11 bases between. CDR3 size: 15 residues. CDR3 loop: CASSLIGESSYEQYF. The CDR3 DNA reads TGTGCCAGCAGCTTAATTGGGGAGAGCTCCTACGAGCAGTACTTC. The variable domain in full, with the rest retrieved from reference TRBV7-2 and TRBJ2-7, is GAGVSQSPSNKVTEKGKDVELRCDPISGHTALYWYRQSLGQGLEFLIYFQGNSAPDKSGLPSDRFSAERTGGSVSTLTIQRTQQEDSAVYLCASSLIGESSYEQYFGPGTRLTVT.

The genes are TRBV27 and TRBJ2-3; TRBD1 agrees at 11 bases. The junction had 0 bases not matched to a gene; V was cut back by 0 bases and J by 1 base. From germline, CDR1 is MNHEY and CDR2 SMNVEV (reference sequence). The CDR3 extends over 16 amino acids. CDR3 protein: CASSLSGQGGTDTQYF. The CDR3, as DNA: TGTGCCAGCAGTTTATCGGGACAGGGGGGCACAGATACGCAGTATTTT.

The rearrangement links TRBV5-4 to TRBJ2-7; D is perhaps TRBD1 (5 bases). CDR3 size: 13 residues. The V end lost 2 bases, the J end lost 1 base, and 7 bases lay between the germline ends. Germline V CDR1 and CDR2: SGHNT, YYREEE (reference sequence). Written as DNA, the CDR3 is TGTGCCAGCAGCTTCCAGGGTTCCTACGAGCAGTACTTC. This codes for CASSFQGSYEQYF.